The rows below give T cell receptor beta chains drawn from one sample of a study of blood T cell repertoires in COVID-19. Using immunoSEQ multiplex PCR, the repertoire was profiled, and TCRdb retains in-frame clones only, with some absent. The top ten hold roughly 4.9% of the sample, which has 90,000 to 130,000 clones, about 90% seen once. Material for sequencing was peripheral blood. The receptors here all came from a human donor in a cohort sampled during active COVID-19. The CDR3 runs from the conserved cysteine through the conserved F or W. The D gene is left open where the match is weak. Size tells how often a clone was seen (once, few, many) or the class of an expanded clone, and some rows leave it out.

clone_size,d_call,j_call,v_call,cdr3_nt,cdr3_aa
-,-,TRBJ1-2,TRBV4-3,TGCGCCAGCAGCCAAGAGGGGCAGGTCGCCTATGGCTACACCTTC,CASSQEGQVAYGYTF
few,TRBD1,TRBJ2-7,TRBV7-2,TGTGCCAGCAGCTTAGGGACCGGGACAGGGGTTTACGAGCAGTACTTC,CASSLGTGTGVYEQYF
-,-,TRBJ2-5,TRBV6-5,TGTGCCAGCAGTTACCACTCTTCGGGCCAAGAGACCCAGTACTTC,CASSYHSSGQETQYF
-,-,TRBJ2-1,TRBV6-5,TGTGCCAGCAACAGGGACTCCTACAATGAGCAGTTCTTC,CASNRDSYNEQFF
-,TRBD1,TRBJ1-6,TRBV28,TGTGCCAGCAGAAGGGACAGGATTAATTCACCCCTCCACTTT,CASRRDRINSPLHF
-,-,TRBJ2-3,TRBV6-4,TGTGCCAGCAGTGACGGTCTAGACACAGATACGCAGTATTTT,CASSDGLDTDTQYF
-,-,TRBJ2-7,TRBV18,TGTGCCAGCTCACTATCAGGACAAGGGTCCGAGCAGTACTTC,CASSLSGQGSEQYF
-,-,TRBJ1-2,TRBV4-2,TGTGCCAGCAGCCAAGATAGGAAGCAGGCAATCAGCTATGGCTACACCTTC,CASSQDRKQAISYGYTF
-,-,TRBJ2-7,TRBV6-1,TGTGCCAGCAGTGAAGGCTATGACTACGAGCAGTACTTC,CASSEGYDYEQYF
-,TRBD2,TRBJ2-7,TRBV7-9,TGTGCCAGCAGCCCCTCCGGGGGCGGGGGGGCGGGGGAGCAGTACTTC,CASSPSGGGGAGEQYF
-,TRBD1,TRBJ1-5,TRBV18,TGTGCCAGCTCACCGAATGTGTTAGGGGGCGCGGGCAATCAGCCCCAGCATTTT,CASSPNVLGGAGNQPQHF
-,TRBD1,TRBJ1-5,TRBV2,TGTGCCAGCAGTGAAGTCAGGGGGCCCAATCAGCCCCAGCATTTT,CASSEVRGPNQPQHF
-,-,TRBJ2-7,TRBV7-2,TGTGCCAGCAGTTCAGTAGGGGGGGACGAGCAGTACTTC,CASSSVGGDEQYF
-,-,TRBJ1-6,TRBV9,TGTGCCAGCAGCGTAGCTGGGGGGGATAATTCACCCCTCCACTTT,CASSVAGGDNSPLHF
-,-,TRBJ2-7,TRBV7-2,TGTGCCAGCAGATTTACGGGGGCCTACGAGCAGTACTTC,CASRFTGAYEQYF
-,TRBD1,TRBJ1-1,TRBV20-1,TGCAGTGCTAGTAGGGGACAGAGGAACACTGAAGCTTTCTTT,CSASRGQRNTEAFF
-,-,TRBJ1-1,TRBV5-1,TGCGCCAGCAGCCCGGATGGGCGGAACACTGAAGCTTTCTTT,CASSPDGRNTEAFF